Listed below are T cell receptor beta chains from one sample, sequenced in a study of blood T cell repertoires in COVID-19. The data were produced by immunoSEQ multiplex PCR, yet TCRdb's version contains in-frame clones alone and is incomplete. Of about 98,000 clones listed, roughly 86% are singletons. Source material: peripheral blood. The receptors originated from a man aged 50 or older with acute or convalescent COVID-19. CDR3s include the opening cysteine and the closing phenylalanine or tryptophan. D genes are given only for firm matches. Clone size appears in some rows only: once, few, many, or a class for an expanded clone.

CDR3aa: CAWSGLTSGSSYEQYF
CDR3nt: TGTGCCTGGAGTGGATTGACTAGCGGGAGCTCCTACGAGCAGTACTTC
v_gene: TRBV30
j_gene: TRBJ2-7
d_gene: TRBD2
abundance: -

CDR3aa: CASSLREGEQYF
CDR3nt: TGTGCCAGCAGCTTGAGGGAGGGCGAGCAGTACTTC
v_gene: TRBV13
j_gene: TRBJ2-7
d_gene: TRBD2
abundance: -

CDR3aa: CASGLVISFRNNEQFF
CDR3nt: TGTGCTAGTGGTTTGGTAATTAGTTTTAGAAACAATGAGCAGTTCTTC
v_gene: TRBV12-5
j_gene: TRBJ2-1
d_gene: -
abundance: -

CDR3aa: CATSDLGASGYNEQFF
CDR3nt: TGTGCCACCAGTGATTTGGGGGCTAGCGGGTACAATGAGCAGTTCTTC
v_gene: TRBV24-1
j_gene: TRBJ2-1
d_gene: TRBD2
abundance: -

CDR3aa: CASSYPTGSSNEQFF
CDR3nt: TGTGCCAGCAGCTACCCGACAGGGTCGTCCAATGAGCAGTTCTTC
v_gene: TRBV5-6
j_gene: TRBJ2-1
d_gene: TRBD1
abundance: -

CDR3aa: CASSYDRGFTEAFF
CDR3nt: TGTGCCAGCAGCTACGACAGGGGATTCACTGAAGCTTTCTTT
v_gene: TRBV7-9
j_gene: TRBJ1-1
d_gene: TRBD1
abundance: -

CDR3aa: CASSPLSGRATGANVLTF
CDR3nt: TGTGCCAGTAGTCCTCTTAGCGGGAGGGCCACTGGGGCCAACGTCCTGACTTTC
v_gene: TRBV19
j_gene: TRBJ2-6
d_gene: TRBD2
abundance: -

CDR3aa: CASSFSEKLFF
CDR3nt: TGTGCCAGCAGCTTTAGTGAAAAACTGTTTTTT
v_gene: TRBV11-2
j_gene: TRBJ1-4
d_gene: -
abundance: few

CDR3aa: CSATAGEQYF
CDR3nt: TGCAGTGCTACGGCGGGAGAGCAGTACTTC
v_gene: TRBV20-1
j_gene: TRBJ2-7
d_gene: -
abundance: -

CDR3aa: CASSLGSGEAFF
CDR3nt: TGTGCCAGCAGCTTGGGGTCAGGGGAAGCTTTCTTT
v_gene: TRBV5-6
j_gene: TRBJ1-1
d_gene: -
abundance: once

CDR3aa: CASRQYSNQPQHF
CDR3nt: TGCGCCAGCAGACAATATAGCAATCAGCCCCAGCATTTT
v_gene: TRBV10-2
j_gene: TRBJ1-5
d_gene: -
abundance: -

CDR3aa: CASSPNRGTGYTF
CDR3nt: TGTGCCAGCAGCCCAAACAGGGGGACGGGCTACACCTTC
v_gene: TRBV16
j_gene: TRBJ1-2
d_gene: TRBD1
abundance: once

CDR3aa: CASEGLAGYNEQFF
CDR3nt: TGCGCCAGCGAGGGACTAGCGGGTTACAATGAGCAGTTCTTC
v_gene: TRBV10-1
j_gene: TRBJ2-1
d_gene: TRBD2
abundance: -

CDR3aa: CASPMRTICQNTQYF
CDR3nt: TGTGCCAGCCCTATGCGGACTATATGTCAGAATACGCAGTATTTT
v_gene: TRBV6-4
j_gene: TRBJ2-3
d_gene: -
abundance: -

CDR3aa: CASSKGLAANTGELFF
CDR3nt: TGTGCCAGCAGCAAGGGACTAGCGGCCAACACCGGGGAGCTGTTTTTT
v_gene: TRBV9
j_gene: TRBJ2-2
d_gene: TRBD2
abundance: -